Following are 26 T cell receptor beta chains from one sample sequenced in a study of blood T cell repertoires in COVID-19. TCRdb's copy holds only in-frame clones and misses some; the assay was immunoSEQ multiplex PCR. The table shows 170,000 or so clones, with over 80% occurring only once. Sequencing input: peripheral blood. These receptors were obtained from a woman aged 55-69 years with acute or convalescent COVID-19.

The chain couples TRBV18 to TRBJ2-7; 7 bases align to TRBD1. The CDR3 sequence is 15 residues long. Germline CDR1 reads KGHSH; CDR2 reads LQKENI. Losses at the gene ends were 2 bases for V and 3 bases for J; bases not matched to a gene: 7. The CDR3 DNA sequence: TGTGCCAGCTCACCAGGACAGGTCGCCCGCTACGAGCAGTACTTC. Its protein product is CASSPGQVARYEQYF.

This clone was recorded only once. The chain couples TRBV28 to TRBJ1-2; 11 bases are a match to TRBD1. The CDR3 has 14 amino acids. The germline V gene encodes CDR1 MDHEN and CDR2 SYDVKM. The ends lost 6 bases at V and 3 bases at J; junction bases unmatched: 3. The CDR3 DNA reads as TGTGCCAGCAGCTGGGGACAGGGGGACTATGGCTACACCTTC. Its protein product is CASSWGQGDYGYTF.

The table lists this clone with a count of one. The chain employs TRBV16 and TRBJ2-5; TRBD2 is a possible D gene (6 bases). V lost 0 bases, J lost 7 bases, and 18 bases lay in between. Germline V gene sequence: CDR1 KGHSY, CDR2 FQNENV. CDR3 length equals 16 residues. The CDR3 DNA follows: TGTGCCAGCAGCCAATCCCTCACAGGAGCCGGGGGGACCCAGTACTTC. Its protein is CASSQSLTGAGGTQYF.

V gene TRBV2 combines with J gene TRBJ1-5; D not resolved. The V end was cut by 5 bases, the J end by 0 bases, with 8 bases between. Germline CDR1 reads SNHLY; CDR2 reads FYNNEI. This CDR3 is 14 amino acids long. In nucleotides, the CDR3 is TGTGCCAGCAGTAGTCAGATTAGCAATCAGCCCCAGCATTTT. Its protein is CASSSQISNQPQHF.

J is TRBJ1-5 and V is TRBV2; 8 positions match TRBD1. J was trimmed by 2 bases and V by 1 base; bases with no gene match: 1. The V gene's germline CDR1 is SNHLY and CDR2 FYNNEI. This CDR3 region has 15 residues. In DNA, the CDR3 is TGTGCCAGCAGTGAAGAGACAGGGGGCAATCAGCCCCAGCATTTT. Translating it yields CASSEETGGNQPQHF.

The chain carries TRBV12-3 or TRBV12-4 and TRBJ2-7; D gene ambiguous. The V end was cut by 6 bases, the J end by 2 bases, with 8 bases between. The CDR3 spans 12 residues. This chain's CDR3 is CASSRGAYEQYF. The CDR3, as DNA: TGTGCCAGCAGCCGTGGAGCCTACGAGCAGTACTTC.

The table lists this clone with a count of one. V usage is TRBV24-1 and J usage is TRBJ1-2, with 10 bases identical to TRBD1. The length of the CDR3 is 18 residues. After removal of 2 bases from V and 3 bases from J, the junction contained 11 bases not matched to a gene. Germline V CDR1 and CDR2: KGHDR, SFDVKD. In nucleotides, the CDR3 is TGTGCCACCAGTGATTCGCCGGGACAGGGGCGCAGATACTATGGCTACACCTTC. Its translation is CATSDSPGQGRRYYGYTF.

About this clone: One end of the junction is discordant with germline, which a read error may explain. The V call is TRBV30, the J call TRBJ2-3; possibly TRBD1 for D (7 bases). CDR1 is GTSNPN, CDR2 SVGIG, per germline (reference sequence). There are 11 residues in the CDR3. The CDR3 region has the DNA TGTGCCTGTAGGGGGGACAGATCCGCAGTATTT. It translates to CACRGDRSAVF.

V and J are TRBV9 and TRBJ1-5, with a weak D call TRBD1 (5 bases). Germline V CDR1 and CDR2: SGDLS, YYNGEE. The CDR3 extends over 19 amino acids. Deletions cut 4 bases from V and 3 bases from J, with 26 bases between. The CDR3 protein is CASSPWAGPTGGDNQPQHF. CDR3 nucleotides: TGTGCCAGCAGCCCTTGGGCAGGGCCGACGGGAGGGGACAATCAGCCCCAGCATTTT.

The rearrangement uses TRBV5-4 and TRBJ2-2, with 12 bases fitting TRBD2. CDR1 and CDR2 (germline): SGHNT, YYREEE (reference sequence). The J segment lost 1 base and the V segment lost 2 bases, leaving 3 bases of the junction unmatched. The CDR3 is 17 residues long. This CDR3 reads CASSFKLAGGNTGELFF. DNA of the CDR3: TGTGCCAGCAGCTTTAAACTAGCGGGGGGGAACACCGGGGAGCTGTTTTTT.

V is TRBV18 and J is TRBJ1-1, with unresolved D. Germline V gives CDR1 KGHSH, CDR2 LQKENI. CDR3 length: 15 residues. Deletions cut 3 bases from V and 0 bases from J, with 11 bases between. The CDR3, as DNA: TGTGCCAGCTCACCCCGTCCGGGATTGAACACTGAAGCTTTCTTT. Translated, it gives CASSPRPGLNTEAFF.

This clone was seen a handful of times. The rearrangement links TRBV7-9 to TRBJ1-2, with D maybe TRBD1 (6 bases). CDR3 size: 18 residues. The germline gives CDR1 SEHNR, CDR2 FQNEAQ (reference sequence). Deletions cut 3 bases from V and 3 bases from J, with 23 bases between. In nucleotides, the CDR3 is TGTGCCAGCAGCTTTGGGACGGACGGCGGACAGCTATACTATGGCTACACCTTC. Protein: CASSFGTDGGQLYYGYTF.

This clone rates as medium-sized. As DNA, the CDR3 is TGTGCCAGCAGCTTAGGTATCGGTACAGGGGGCAACACCATATATTTT. Its protein product is CASSLGIGTGGNTIYF. This chain connects TRBV11-2 to TRBJ1-3, with 9 bases lining up with TRBD1. Germline trimming cut 1 base from V and 7 bases from J; bases unmatched to any gene: 8. Looked up from germline, CDR1 is SGHAT and CDR2 is FQNNGV. This CDR3 comprises 16 residues.

The chain recombines TRBV24-1 with TRBJ2-7; D is perhaps TRBD2 (6 bases). Between the trimmed V and J ends, which lost 5 bases and 4 bases, there was a span of 8 bases. CDR1 KGHDR and CDR2 SFDVKD come from the germline V gene. The CDR3 runs 12 residues. The CDR3 loop reads CATSGGGYEQYF. CDR3 nucleotides: TGTGCCACCAGTGGGGGAGGATACGAGCAGTACTTC.

The rearrangement uses TRBV4-2 and TRBJ1-4; D may be TRBD1 (5 bases). The CDR3 spans 16 residues. Trimming removed 4 bases at V and 8 bases at J, with 20 bases between. Germline V gene lookup returns CDR1 LGHNA and CDR2 YNFKEQ. In DNA form, the CDR3 reads TGTGCCAGCAGCCCGGAAGGCACCGGGGGAGGCGAAAAACTGTTTTTT. Residues: CASSPEGTGGGEKLFF.

This chain uses TRBV10-3 with TRBJ2-1, with 9 bases identical to TRBD1. CDR3 length equals 17 residues. Unmatched junction bases numbered 8, after V lost 0 bases and J lost 5 bases. Germline V gene data show CDR1 as ENHRY and CDR2 as SYGVKD. The CDR3 loop is CAISESVVGQGNNEQFF. CDR3 nucleotide sequence: TGTGCCATCAGTGAGTCGGTAGTGGGACAGGGTAACAATGAGCAGTTCTTC.

J is TRBJ2-5 and V is TRBV7-2, with 9 nucleotides matching TRBD1. This CDR3 is built from 15 residues. Germline V CDR1 and CDR2: SGHTA, FQGNSA. The J segment lost 2 bases and the V segment lost 5 bases, leaving 6 bases of the junction unmatched. The CDR3, as DNA: TGTGCCAGCAGCGTGAGTGGGACAGGGCAAGAGACCCAGTACTTC. Its translation: CASSVSGTGQETQYF. The whole variable domain, remainder taken from reference TRBV7-2 and TRBJ2-5, is GAGVSQSPSNKVTEKGKDVELRCDPISGHTALYWYRQSLGQGLEFLIYFQGNSAPDKSGLPSDRFSAERTGGSVSTLTIQRTQQEDSAVYLCASSVSGTGQETQYFGPGTRLLVL.

The V and J genes are TRBV25-1 and TRBJ1-2; 10 bases match TRBD1. This CDR3 has 15 residues. The germline V gene has CDR1 MGHDK and CDR2 SYGVNS. The V gene end was trimmed by 2 bases and the J gene end by 4 bases; junction bases not matched to a gene: 4. The CDR3 nucleotides are TGTGCCAGCAGTGAACCGGGACAGGGGTTCTATGGCTACACCTTC. This encodes CASSEPGQGFYGYTF.

This sequence joins TRBV7-3 and TRBJ1-6; no clear D. Germline CDR1 is SGHTA and CDR2 is FQGTGA. V lost 5 bases and J 7 bases, leaving 12 bases between the germline ends. The CDR3 is made up of 14 amino acids. The CDR3 here is CASSLGLTNSPLHF. The CDR3 nucleotides read TGTGCCAGCAGCCTAGGACTGACCAATTCACCCCTCCACTTT.

The chain uses TRBV7-2 and TRBJ2-5; no clear D gene. The CDR3 has 15 residues. Per the germline V gene, CDR1 is SGHTA and CDR2 is FQGNSA. The germline V and J ends were trimmed by 5 bases and 0 bases, with 13 bases remaining between them. CDR3 nucleotide sequence: TGTGCCAGCAGCCCTGGGCAGACGTACCAAGAGACCCAGTACTTC. Amino acid sequence: CASSPGQTYQETQYF.

The chain is built from TRBV3-1 (or the pseudogene TRBV3-2) and TRBJ2-3; possibly TRBD1 for D (6 bases). Germline V gives CDR1 LGHDT, CDR2 YNNKEL (reference sequence). The CDR3 length is 16 residues. Trimming took 4 bases from V and 6 from J, leaving 20 bases between them. The CDR3, as DNA: TGTGCCAGCAGCCCCGGACAGCCGGCTGGGGTGGATACGCAGTATTTT. This encodes CASSPGQPAGVDTQYF.

V is TRBV7-2 and J is TRBJ1-2; tentatively, D is TRBD1 (5 bases). The CDR3 consists of 14 residues. V lost 2 bases and J 0 bases, leaving 7 bases between the germline ends. Germline values: CDR1 SGHTA, CDR2 FQGNSA. The CDR3 bases are TGTGCCAGCAGCTTAAGCAGGGCTAACTATGGCTACACCTTC. Translating gives CASSLSRANYGYTF.

Only one count was recorded for this clone. This chain joins TRBV12-3 or TRBV12-4 and TRBJ1-1; D is ambiguous. The V end was cut by 6 bases, the J end by 3 bases, with 8 bases between. The CDR3 consists of 12 residues. The CDR3 DNA reads TGTGCCAGCAGGTTAACTTACACTGAAGCTTTCTTT. Translation: CASRLTYTEAFF.

This clone was found a few times. The chain is built from TRBV5-1 and TRBJ1-2; D is uncertain. In germline, CDR1 is SGHRS, CDR2 YFSETQ. The CDR3 extends over 14 amino acids. Deletions cut 2 bases from V and 0 bases from J, with 8 bases between. The CDR3 region is CASSFRVSNYGYTF. The CDR3 region has the DNA TGCGCCAGCAGCTTCCGGGTATCTAACTATGGCTACACCTTC.

V is TRBV5-1 and J is TRBJ2-6; 10 nucleotides agree with TRBD1. The CDR3 is 19 amino acids. The ends lost 3 bases at V and 0 bases at J; junction bases unmatched: 9. The germline V gene has CDR1 SGHRS and CDR2 YFSETQ. CDR3 DNA sequence: TGCGCCAGCAGCTCCTCGACAGGGGGCGCACCCTCTGGGGCCAACGTCCTGACTTTC. It codes for CASSSSTGGAPSGANVLTF.

This chain links TRBV29-1 with TRBJ2-7; 8 bases map to TRBD1. Germline loops: CDR1 SQVTM, CDR2 ANQGSEA. CDR3 length: 13 residues. Trimming removed 6 bases from V and 5 bases from J; junction bases left unmatched: 9. The CDR3 sequence is CSVPGQGANEQYF. CDR3 coding DNA: TGCAGCGTCCCTGGGCAGGGGGCGAACGAGCAGTACTTC.